This T cell receptor beta chain is from a study of regulatory T cells in long-lasting Graves disease. Germline lookup yields CDR1 ENHRY and CDR2 SYGVKD. Trimming shortened V by 1 base and J by 4 bases, and 2 bases separated the two germline ends. The CDR3 totals 12 residues. Noted time point: newly diagnosed GD, antithyroid drugs for less than 3 months. The TCR library was made from RNA extracted from PBMCs. Arm-PCR of CDR3 regions with iRepertoire HTBI primers generated TCR beta libraries. Original analysis: Among the samples, under 70 TRBV and around 15 TRBJ segments were identified. MiXCR, applied by TCRdb to the multiplex PCR reads, yields one record per CDR3 protein. TCRdb, rather than the study authors, made the V and J calls. The sample records 360,000 or so distinct CDR3 sequences, about 10% being singletons. Study-level results: The study found TRBV28, TRBJ1-2 and TRBJ2-5 favored in persistent disease.

About this clonotype itself: What it binds is not known.

This same sample was also taken into another study, of T cells in Graves' hyperthyroidism and ophthalmopathy. From that study: Stability of Graves' hyperthyroidism was defined as absent ophthalmopathy progression within 18 months.

The V gene is TRBV10-3, the J gene TRBJ1-3; D is uncertain. Sequencing used peripheral blood mononuclear cells (PBMCs), obtained at new diagnosis, from a patient treated with antithyroid drugs. This clonotype originated in a woman aged 18-35 years with Graves disease. The CDR3 loop reads CAISELGNTIYF. DNA of the CDR3: TGTGCCATCAGTGAGTTGGGAAACACCATATATTTT.